This record covers a single T cell receptor (beta chain). These data come from a study of OX40 agonist ivuxolimab in advanced cancers. About the study: Clinicians treated patients with ivuxolimab, an agonistic anti-OX40 (CD134) antibody. Checkpoint inhibitors had been given previously to 40% of patients.

The data were produced by immunoSEQ multiplex PCR, yet TCRdb's version contains in-frame clones alone and is incomplete. The data show 20,000 to 25,000 clones, with around four fifths seen just once and approximately 35% held by the top ten. This CDR3 is built from 16 residues. The germline V gene has CDR1 SEHNR and CDR2 FQNEAQ (reference sequence). The ends lost 8 bases at V and 6 bases at J; junction bases unmatched: 13. The specimen was CD4+ or CD8+ T cells sorted from blood, collected in a trial of the OX40 agonist ivuxolimab. This rearrangement joins TRBV7-9 to TRBJ1-4, with 9 bases fitting TRBD1. The sequence was collected from an adult with an advanced solid tumor such as melanoma, head and neck, liver or kidney cancer. Written as DNA, the CDR3 is TGTGCCAGCGTAGGAAACCCGGGACAGGGTCATGAAAAACTGTTTTTT. Its protein product is CASVGNPGQGHEKLFF. The full variable domain, completed using reference TRBV7-9 and TRBJ1-4, is DTGVSQNPRHKITKRGQNVTFRCDPISEHNRLYWYRQTLGQGPEFLTYFQNEAQLEKSRLLSDRFSAERPKGSFSTLEIQRTEQGDSAMYLCASVGNPGQGHEKLFFGSGTQLSVL.